The T cell receptor beta chain described here comes from a study of blood T cell repertoires in COVID-19. Study-wide context: There were acute and convalescent COVID-19 samples, and they came from the United States, Italy and Spain. From T cells, B-cell-depleted T cells, or PBMCs came the material, which was cDNA or gDNA.

Seattle patients were enrolled while actively infected and followed longitudinally. This CDR3 has 11 residues. V lost 6 bases to trimming and J lost 8 bases, with 10 bases between them. CDR1 is DFQATT, CDR2 SNEGSKA, per germline (reference sequence). Authors' methods: Nucleated cell counts were estimated from reference gene primer amplification. Here immunoSEQ multiplex PCR was the method, and the copy in TCRdb shows in-frame clones only, minus some. V, J and clone size are those of that table, while D and trimming were read from the DNA. The data hold 110,000 to 150,000 clones, with about four fifths observed a single time.

The gene calls are TRBV20-1 and TRBJ1-4; D is unresolved. The sequencing input was peripheral blood. This clonotype was sampled from a woman in her 70s with COVID-19, enrolled during active disease. CDR3 sequence reads: CSARVDEKLFF. The DNA of the CDR3 is TGCAGTGCGAGGGTGGACGAAAAACTGTTTTTT.